This is a list of T cell receptor beta chains from one sample in a study of cytomegalovirus exposure and HLA in healthy donors. TCRdb's table, derived via immunoSEQ multiplex PCR, lists solely in-frame clones and lacks some. Of approximately 160,000 clones detected, around 80% appear once; the ten largest clones hold over 1.3%. What was sequenced was PBMCs. These receptors were obtained from a man younger than 30 in good health and CMV-seronegative. Each CDR3 is given with its conserved first and last residue. A D gene is named only where the DNA matches it firmly. Only some rows state a clone size, as once, few, many or a class for expanded clones.

cdr3_nt,cdr3_aa,clone_size,cdr3_length,v_call,j_call,d_call
TGTGCCAGCAGAATTAGGGGCTATGGCTACACCTTC,CASRIRGYGYTF,NA,12,TRBV5-6,TRBJ1-2,NA
TGTGCCAGCAGCATCAACAGGGGGCCGGGAAACACCATATATTTT,CASSINRGPGNTIYF,NA,15,TRBV7-2,TRBJ1-3,TRBD1
TGTGCCAGCAGGCGAGCCCCAAGCACCTACAATGAGCAGTTCTTC,CASRRAPSTYNEQFF,NA,15,TRBV11-2,TRBJ2-1,NA
TGTGCCAGTAGTATCAGGGATCGCAATCAGCCCCAGCATTTT,CASSIRDRNQPQHF,NA,14,TRBV19,TRBJ1-5,NA
TGTGCCACCAGGGGACAGGGTAGAGATGAGCAGTTCTTC,CATRGQGRDEQFF,NA,13,TRBV15,TRBJ2-1,TRBD1
TGTGCCAGCAGCGTTTCAGGGGGGACCCAAAATACGCAGTATTTT,CASSVSGGTQNTQYF,NA,15,TRBV11-3,TRBJ2-3,NA
TGTGCCAGCTCACCCGTGGTGGTAGCGGGAGTGTCCTACGAGCAGTACTTC,CASSPVVVAGVSYEQYF,few,17,TRBV18,TRBJ2-7,TRBD2
TGTGCCAGCAGCTTAGCGGTCAGGAGACAGGGGGTTTCAGATACGCAGTATTTT,CASSLAVRRQGVSDTQYF,NA,18,TRBV7-9,TRBJ2-3,TRBD1
TGTGCCAGCAGCCTCCGGGACAGGGGGCGCCTAAACGAGCAGTACTTC,CASSLRDRGRLNEQYF,few,16,TRBV7-9,TRBJ2-7,TRBD1
TGTGCCAGCAGCCTCGGGGGTAGCGGGAGATTCGAGCAGTACTTC,CASSLGGSGRFEQYF,few,15,TRBV6-1,TRBJ2-7,TRBD2
TGTGCCAGCAGTGACTCACAGGGGAATTCACCCCTCCACTTT,CASSDSQGNSPLHF,NA,14,TRBV6-4,TRBJ1-6,TRBD1
TGTGCTAGTGGTTTGGTACTACAGGGGGCGGGCGAGCAGTACTTC,CASGLVLQGAGEQYF,NA,15,TRBV12-5,TRBJ2-7,TRBD1
TGTGCCAGCAGCCCAAAGACTAGCGGGAGAACCCAGTACTTC,CASSPKTSGRTQYF,NA,14,TRBV7-9,TRBJ2-5,TRBD2
TGTGCCAGCAGCAAAAGGGAGGAGGGGGCTAACACTGAAGCTTTCTTT,CASSKREEGANTEAFF,NA,16,TRBV21-1,TRBJ1-1,NA
TGTGCCTGGAGTAACCGGGAGGGCGCGACAGATACGCAGTATTTT,CAWSNREGATDTQYF,NA,15,TRBV30,TRBJ2-3,TRBD2
TGTGCCAGCAGCTTAGGGACTAGTCGGGCAGATACGCAGTATTTT,CASSLGTSRADTQYF,NA,15,TRBV7-8,TRBJ2-3,TRBD2
TGTGCCAGTAAAGGAGGCAGCCGGAGCAATCAGCCCCAGCATTTT,CASKGGSRSNQPQHF,NA,15,TRBV6-1,TRBJ1-5,NA
TGCGCCAGCAGCCGCACCAGGGTCGCTGAAGCTTTCTTT,CASSRTRVAEAFF,once,13,TRBV4-3,TRBJ1-1,NA
TGTGCCAGCAGCCCTCGGACAGGGCGGCACGAGCAGTACTTC,CASSPRTGRHEQYF,NA,14,TRBV7-9,TRBJ2-7,TRBD1
TGTGCCAGCAGCTTAGGGGGACTCGCGGACCTCTCTGGAAACACCATATATTTT,CASSLGGLADLSGNTIYF,NA,18,TRBV7-9,TRBJ1-3,NA
TGCGCCAGCAGCTTCACTAGCATTGGGAACACCGGGGAGCTGTTTTTT,CASSFTSIGNTGELFF,NA,16,TRBV5-1,TRBJ2-2,NA
TGTGCCAGCAGCTTAGTTGTCAGCCAAGAGACCCAGTACTTC,CASSLVVSQETQYF,few,14,TRBV7-2,TRBJ2-5,NA
TGCGCCAGCAGGGAGGGGCCAGACCAAGAGACCCAGTACTTC,CASREGPDQETQYF,once,14,TRBV10-1,TRBJ2-5,NA
TGTGCCAGCAGTCCCGGGACAGGGAGGGACACTGAAGCTTTCTTT,CASSPGTGRDTEAFF,NA,15,TRBV28,TRBJ1-1,TRBD1
TGTGCCAGCAGCACCGGGACAGGGGGCGAAAAACTGTTTTTT,CASSTGTGGEKLFF,NA,14,TRBV9,TRBJ1-4,TRBD1
TGTGCCAGCAGTTACTTCGGCGGGAAAGAGACCCAGTACTTC,CASSYFGGKETQYF,few,14,TRBV6-5,TRBJ2-5,NA
TGTGCCAGCAGCCCCCTTGGGGCTAGGTCCTACAATGAGCAGTTCTTC,CASSPLGARSYNEQFF,NA,16,TRBV5-6,TRBJ2-1,NA
TGTGCCAGCAGCGTAGATACTCCGAACGCGCAGTTCTTC,CASSVDTPNAQFF,NA,13,TRBV9,TRBJ2-1,NA
TGCGCCAGCAGTGAGTGGGGCGTTGAGACCCAGTACTTC,CASSEWGVETQYF,NA,13,TRBV10-1,TRBJ2-5,NA
TGTGCCAGCAGCTTAAGTCCCCGGACAGATACGCAGTATTTT,CASSLSPRTDTQYF,NA,14,TRBV7-2,TRBJ2-3,NA
TGTGCTAGCCGCGGGGGGAGCTCCTACGAGCAGTACTTC,CASRGGSSYEQYF,NA,13,TRBV12-5,TRBJ2-7,TRBD2
TGTGCCAGCTCACCGACTGAAAACACCGGGGAGCTGTTTTTT,CASSPTENTGELFF,NA,14,TRBV18,TRBJ2-2,NA
TGTGCCAGTAGTAACCCCGACAGTTCCTACGAGCAGTACTTC,CASSNPDSSYEQYF,NA,14,TRBV19,TRBJ2-7,NA
TGTGCCAGCAGCTTCAAGGGAGGAACCTACGAGCAGTACTTC,CASSFKGGTYEQYF,NA,14,TRBV27,TRBJ2-7,NA
TGCGCCAGCAGCTTGGCTGCCGGGAAAGGGTACGAGCAGTACTTC,CASSLAAGKGYEQYF,NA,15,TRBV5-1,TRBJ2-7,NA
TGTGCCAGCAGTTACCCCAGACAGGGGGTCGGCGAGACCCAGTACTTC,CASSYPRQGVGETQYF,NA,16,TRBV6-6,TRBJ2-5,TRBD1
TGCAGCGCCCTCCGGGACAGAGAGCAGTTCTTC,CSALRDREQFF,NA,11,TRBV29-1,TRBJ2-1,TRBD1